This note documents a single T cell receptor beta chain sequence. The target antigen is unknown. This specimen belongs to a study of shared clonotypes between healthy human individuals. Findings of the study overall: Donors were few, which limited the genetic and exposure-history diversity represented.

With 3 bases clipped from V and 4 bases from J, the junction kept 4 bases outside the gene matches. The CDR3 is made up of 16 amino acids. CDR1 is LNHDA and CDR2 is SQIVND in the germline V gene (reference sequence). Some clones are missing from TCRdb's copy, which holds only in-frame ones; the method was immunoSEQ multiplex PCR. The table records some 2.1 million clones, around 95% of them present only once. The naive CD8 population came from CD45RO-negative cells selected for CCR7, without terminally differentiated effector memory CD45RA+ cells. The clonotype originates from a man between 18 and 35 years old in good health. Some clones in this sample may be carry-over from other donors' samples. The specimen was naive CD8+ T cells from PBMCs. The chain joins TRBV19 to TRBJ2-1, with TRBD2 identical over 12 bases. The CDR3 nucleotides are TGTGCCAGTAGTATGGCTAGCGGGAGGGGTTACAATGAGCAGTTCTTC. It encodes CASSMASGRGYNEQFF.